The 32 T cell receptor beta chains reported below all come from one sample, sequenced in a study of vaccination and CD4 T cells after COVID-19. The Oncomine TCR Beta short-read assay was what sequenced the DNA obtained from cultured CD4+ T cells. One entry per CDR3 protein, called by TCRdb with MiXCR from the PCR reads. The table includes more than 7,000 distinct CDR3 sequences, approximately 48% detected once. Treatment reported: approximately nine-day PBMC culture with coronavirus spike peptide pools or control peptides (ViraFEST assay). For these TCRs, the target antigens are not known. The sequencing input was CD4+ T cells from blood, cultured in vitro. These receptors came from a human donor who had recovered from COVID-19.

The V and J genes are TRBV7-6 and TRBJ1-5; D is unresolved. The CDR3 has 16 amino acids. V dropped 5 bases and J dropped 1 base, with 15 bases sitting between them. Looked up from germline, CDR1 is SGHVS and CDR2 is FNYEAQ. The CDR3 DNA is TGTGCCAGCAGCCCCGAGACCTCTGGGAGCAATCAGCCCCAGCATTTT. This gives the protein CASSPETSGSNQPQHF.

This chain uses TRBV21-1 with TRBJ1-5; TRBD1 is the table's D call, not checked against the DNA. TRBV21-1 is a documented pseudogene. This CDR3 spans 18 amino acids. The chain's CDR3 is CASSKSRFVCRPNQPQHF. The CDR3 coding sequence is TGTGCCAGCAGCAAATCCCGGTTTGTCTGTCGGCCCAATCAGCCCCAGCATTTT.

V and J are TRBV5-4 and TRBJ2-7; the match to TRBD2 covers 9 bases. The CDR3 consists of 15 residues. Trimming took 0 bases from V and 5 from J; bases not matched to a gene: 6. CDR1 is SGHNT and CDR2 is YYREEE in the germline V gene (reference sequence). The DNA for the CDR3 is TGTGCCAGCAGCTTGGCGCGGGGGGGCCACGACGAGCAGTACTTC. Encoded protein: CASSLARGGHDEQYF.

This clonotype is large (0.1 to 1%) in the sample. V and J are TRBV24-1 and TRBJ2-1; D is perhaps TRBD1 or TRBD2 (6 bases each). The length of the CDR3 is 16 residues. Germline V gene data show CDR1 as KGHDR and CDR2 as SFDVKD. The V end was cut by 4 bases, the J end by 4 bases, with 16 bases between. The DNA for the CDR3 is TGTGCCACCAGTGACCCGAAGGGGGGTTTGTACAATGAGCAGTTCTTC. Its translation: CATSDPKGGLYNEQFF.

This clonotype is labeled large (0.1 to 1%). This sequence joins TRBV10-3 and TRBJ2-3; D remains unclear. The V gene's germline CDR1 is ENHRY and CDR2 SYGVKD. This CDR3 is built from 13 residues. With 3 bases removed from V and 2 bases from J, the gap between germline ends came to 6 bases. CDR3 loop: CAISDGATDTQYF. Here the CDR3 DNA reads TGTGCCATCAGTGACGGTGCCACAGATACGCAGTATTTT.

The V gene is TRBV6-2 or TRBV6-3, the J gene TRBJ2-2; no definite D call. Germline V gene sequence: CDR1 MNHEY, CDR2 SVGEGT. The CDR3 totals 13 residues. V shed 2 bases and J shed 3 bases, with 4 bases lying between them. The CDR3 spells CASSYGDTGELFF. DNA of the CDR3: TGTGCCAGCAGTTACGGAGACACCGGGGAGCTGTTTTTT.

In its sample, this clonotype ranks as large. The rearrangement uses TRBV6-5 and TRBJ1-1; 10 positions match TRBD1. The V gene end was trimmed by 3 bases and the J gene end by 6 bases; junction bases not matched to a gene: 4. The CDR3 length is 14 residues. Germline V gene sequence: CDR1 MNHEY, CDR2 SVGAGI. CDR3 coding DNA: TGTGCCAGCAGTTATACTGGACAGGGGGCTGAAGCTTTCTTT. Protein sequence: CASSYTGQGAEAFF.

Within the sample, this clonotype is medium-sized. This chain uses TRBV2 with TRBJ2-2; a possible D gene is TRBD1 (5 bases). From germline, CDR1 is SNHLY and CDR2 FYNNEI. Trimming removed 4 bases from V and 3 bases from J, with 9 bases in between. The CDR3 sequence is 14 residues long. The CDR3 region is CASSVQGHTGELFF. The CDR3 DNA is TGTGCCAGCAGTGTGCAGGGTCACACCGGGGAGCTGTTTTTT.

This rearrangement joins TRBV12-3 or TRBV12-4 to TRBJ1-2; D might be TRBD1 (5 bases). This CDR3 contains 15 residues. V gave up 2 bases and J gave up 6 bases, with 16 bases separating them. The CDR3 loop is CASSLPRQSMDGYTF. DNA of the CDR3: TGTGCCAGCAGTTTACCTCGACAGAGTATGGATGGCTACACCTTC.

This sequence joins TRBV5-3 and TRBJ1-6; no reliable D call. TRBV5-3 counts as an open reading frame of uncertain function. Trimming took 6 bases from V and 9 from J, leaving 16 bases between them. The CDR3 consists of 14 residues. Written as DNA, the CDR3 is TGTGCCAGAACCGGTAGGCGACGGGGTTCACCCCTCCACTTT. Its translation: CARTGRRRGSPLHF.

The chain recombines TRBV7-3 with TRBJ2-1, with TRBD2 matching 11 bases. The CDR3 covers 15 residues. Germline lookup yields CDR1 SGHTA and CDR2 FQGTGA. V gave up 5 bases and J gave up 6 bases; unmatched junction bases: 6. The CDR3 coding sequence is TGTGCCAGCAGCGTCACTAGCGGGAGTTCCAATGAGCAGTTCTTC. Its protein is CASSVTSGSSNEQFF.

This clonotype appeared a few times. V gene TRBV12-3 or TRBV12-4 combines with J gene TRBJ1-1; tentative D call: TRBD1 (6 bases). The CDR3 totals 15 residues. With 6 bases removed from V and 10 bases from J, the gap between germline ends came to 24 bases. CDR3 protein: CASRLTGPTRHGAFF. CDR3 sequence (DNA): TGTGCCAGCAGACTGACAGGTCCCACAAGACATGGAGCTTTCTTT.

The chain couples TRBV6-2 or TRBV6-3 to TRBJ1-3; D gene unclear. V was pared by 5 bases and J by 0 bases, with 14 bases between. The germline V gene has CDR1 MNHEY and CDR2 SVGEGT. The CDR3 length is 16 residues. In nucleotides, the CDR3 is TGTGCCAGCAGTGAACCCTCGCAGAGCTCTGGAAACACCATATATTTT. Its protein is CASSEPSQSSGNTIYF.

V gene TRBV20-1 combines with J gene TRBJ1-5, with a possible D match to TRBD1 (6 bases). V dropped 6 bases and J dropped 6 bases, with 21 bases sitting between them. The germline gives CDR1 DFQATT, CDR2 SNEGSKA (reference sequence). CDR3 length equals 15 residues. This chain's CDR3 is CSAAGPTGISQPQHF. CDR3 in DNA: TGCAGTGCGGCGGGCCCTACAGGGATCAGTCAGCCCCAGCATTTT.

In its sample, this clonotype was seen a few times. The rearrangement links TRBV5-4 to TRBJ2-3; 7 bases align to TRBD2. The CDR3 extends over 18 amino acids. Germline lookup yields CDR1 SGHNT and CDR2 YYREEE (reference sequence). Losses at the gene ends were 4 bases for V and 0 bases for J; bases not matched to a gene: 14. The chain's CDR3 is CASSIGLAAGISTDTQYF. The CDR3 DNA follows: TGTGCCAGCAGCATCGGGCTAGCGGCGGGCATCAGCACAGATACGCAGTATTTT. Complete variable domain (other parts from reference TRBV5-4 and TRBJ2-3): ETGVTQSPTHLIKTRGQQVTLRCSSQSGHNTVSWYQQALGQGPQFIFQYYREEENGRGNFPPRFSGLQFPNYSSELNVNALELDDSALYLCASSIGLAAGISTDTQYFGPGTRLTVL.

This clonotype was seen a handful of times. The J gene is TRBJ1-6, the V gene TRBV20-1, with TRBD1 matching 9 bases. V was clipped by 6 bases and J by 5 bases; unmatched bases: 5. This CDR3 has 14 residues. The germline V gene has CDR1 DFQATT and CDR2 SNEGSKA (reference sequence). The CDR3 sequence: CSANDRGDNSPLHF. CDR3 nucleotides: TGCAGTGCCAATGACAGGGGGGATAATTCACCCCTCCACTTT.

The V call is TRBV20-1, the J call TRBJ1-1; perhaps TRBD1 as D (5 bases). There are 14 residues in the CDR3. With 5 bases removed from V and 1 base from J, the gap between germline ends came to 14 bases. Germline-derived CDR1 and CDR2 are DFQATT and SNEGSKA (reference sequence). The CDR3 sequence is CSAGPRGRNTEAFF. In DNA, the CDR3 is TGCAGTGCTGGGCCCCGGGGCCGGAACACTGAAGCTTTCTTT.

The chain combines TRBV20-1 with TRBJ1-4; D unclear. From germline, CDR1 is DFQATT and CDR2 SNEGSKA (reference sequence). Trimming left V 3 bases short and J 10 bases short, with 18 bases between. The CDR3 runs 14 residues. The CDR3 here is CSASPGTPMSKLFF. In DNA form, the CDR3 reads TGCAGTGCTAGTCCCGGAACCCCTATGTCAAAACTGTTTTTT.

This clonotype was seen just once. One junction end does not reproduce the germline sequence, and a read error may be involved. The chain is built from TRBV7-3 and TRBJ1-2; 11 nucleotides align to TRBD1. This CDR3 is built from 13 residues. Germline CDR1 SGHTA, CDR2 FQGTGA. The CDR3 DNA reads as TGTGCCAGCAGCCCCGGGACAGGGGGTGGCTACATCTTC. It is translated as CASSPGTGGGYIF.

The gene calls are TRBV20-1 and TRBJ1-3; the match to TRBD1 covers 8 bases. Unmatched junction bases numbered 6, after V lost 0 bases and J lost 2 bases. CDR1 and CDR2 (germline): DFQATT, SNEGSKA (reference sequence). The CDR3 has 16 amino acids. CDR3 loop: CSARDGQGAAGNTIYF. DNA for the CDR3: TGCAGTGCTAGAGATGGGCAGGGGGCAGCTGGAAACACCATATATTTT.

The chain couples TRBV6-1 to TRBJ2-4; 10 bases line up with TRBD2. The CDR3 sequence is 15 residues long. CDR1 MNHNS and CDR2 SASEGT come from the germline V gene. Unmatched junction bases numbered 11, after V lost 8 bases and J lost 7 bases. DNA of the CDR3: TGTGCCAGCCGTGCCGAGCGGGAGGGCCTCAACATTCAGTACTTC. Translating gives CASRAEREGLNIQYF.

The V gene is TRBV19, the J gene TRBJ1-5; 9 positions match TRBD1. The ends lost 6 bases at V and 9 bases at J; junction bases unmatched: 6. The CDR3 totals 13 residues. Germline CDR1 LNHDA, CDR2 SQIVND (reference sequence). The CDR3 reads CASRGTGFGPQHF. The CDR3 DNA reads TGTGCCAGTAGGGGGACAGGGTTTGGGCCCCAGCATTTT. The whole variable domain, filled in from reference TRBV19 and TRBJ1-5, reads DGGITQSPKYLFRKEGQNVTLSCEQNLNHDAMYWYRQDPGQGLRLIYYSQIVNDFQKGDIAEGYSVSREKKESFPLTVTSAQKNPTAFYLCASRGTGFGPQHFGDGTRLSIL.

This clonotype has only a few counts. This chain joins TRBV6-5 and TRBJ1-5; D remains unclear. The CDR3 extends over 15 amino acids. The V gene lost 2 bases and the J gene lost 0 bases, with 8 bases spanning the gap. Germline V gene data show CDR1 as MNHEY and CDR2 as SVGAGI. In DNA form, the CDR3 reads TGTGCCAGCAGTTACGATCAGTATAGCAATCAGCCCCAGCATTTT. It specifies CASSYDQYSNQPQHF.

This clonotype came up once. At one end the junction does not follow the germline gene, possibly because of a read error. J is TRBJ2-7 and V is TRBV27; TRBD2 matches 8 bases. The CDR3 sequence is 11 residues long. Germline CDR1 and CDR2: MNHEY and SMNVEV (reference sequence). Here the CDR3 DNA reads TGTACCAGCAGCGCGGGGGGAGAGCAGTACTTC. Protein sequence: CTSSAGGEQYF.

By share of the sample, this clonotype is large. The rearrangement joins TRBV15 to TRBJ1-2, with a possible D match to TRBD1 (5 bases). The CDR3 has 13 residues. Germline CDR1 is LNHNV and CDR2 is YYDKDF (reference sequence). Trimming removed 8 bases from V and 4 bases from J, with 14 bases in between. The CDR3 sequence: CATGAGGSYGYTF. CDR3 nucleotides: TGTGCCACCGGAGCGGGGGGGTCCTATGGCTACACCTTC.

The chain recombines TRBV18 with TRBJ1-1; 7 nucleotides agree with TRBD1. The trim removed 6 bases at V and 5 bases at J, leaving 6 bases unmatched. Germline-derived CDR1 and CDR2 are KGHSH and LQKENI. This CDR3 has 13 amino acids. For the CDR3, the DNA is TGTGCCAGCTCGCGAGACAGGGCGACTGAAGCTTTCTTT. Residues: CASSRDRATEAFF.

This chain connects TRBV19 to TRBJ2-3; 7 bases align to TRBD2. CDR1 is LNHDA, CDR2 SQIVND, per germline (reference sequence). This CDR3 comprises 15 residues. V shed 4 bases and J 6 bases; nucleotides not matched to a gene: 10. The CDR3 loop reads CASSTLGGIMDTQYF. The DNA for the CDR3 is TGTGCCAGTAGTACTCTGGGAGGGATAATGGATACGCAGTATTTT. Full variable domain (outside the CDR3, taken from reference TRBV19 and TRBJ2-3): DGGITQSPKYLFRKEGQNVTLSCEQNLNHDAMYWYRQDPGQGLRLIYYSQIVNDFQKGDIAEGYSVSREKKESFPLTVTSAQKNPTAFYLCASSTLGGIMDTQYFGPGTRLTVL.

This clonotype was counted a few times. The chain joins TRBV10-1 to TRBJ1-1, with 7 bases identical to TRBD1. The CDR3 is 14 amino acids. CDR1 WNHNN and CDR2 SYGVQD come from the germline V gene (reference sequence). Unmatched junction bases numbered 2, after V lost 0 bases and J lost 4 bases. CDR3 protein: CASSESTGLTEAFF. As DNA, the CDR3 is TGCGCCAGCAGTGAGTCGACAGGGCTCACTGAAGCTTTCTTT.

The chain links TRBV11-2 to TRBJ2-2; 10 bases agree with TRBD2. The CDR3 runs 16 residues. The V gene's germline CDR1 is SGHAT and CDR2 FQNNGV. The junction had 7 bases not matched to a gene; V was cut back by 2 bases and J by 7 bases. In DNA, the CDR3 is TGTGCCAGCAGCTTATATCTAGCGGGAGATGGCGGGGAGCTGTTTTTT. Residues: CASSLYLAGDGGELFF. The entire variable domain, with the rest obtained from reference TRBV11-2 and TRBJ2-2, is as follows: EAGVAQSPRYKIIEKRQSVAFWCNPISGHATLYWYQQILGQGPKLLIQFQNNGVVDDSQLPKDRFSAERLKGVDSTLKIQPAKLEDSAVYLCASSLYLAGDGGELFFGEGSRLTVL.

The rearrangement joins TRBV20-1 to TRBJ1-2, with a possible D match to TRBD1 (6 bases). The CDR3 sequence is 14 residues long. Germline CDR1 and CDR2: DFQATT and SNEGSKA (reference sequence). V was pared by 6 bases and J by 9 bases, with 23 bases between. CDR3 nucleotide sequence: TGCAGTGCAAGAAAGACAGGATCCGGGGTGAGCTACACCTTC. It encodes CSARKTGSGVSYTF.

The CDR3 loop is CASSLSSGSGEGGTYEQYF. The DNA for the CDR3 is TGTGCCAGCAGCCTGTCTTCGGGTAGCGGGGAGGGTGGGACCTACGAGCAGTACTTC. V and J are TRBV4-2 and TRBJ2-7; 8 bases map to TRBD2. CDR1 and CDR2 from the germline V gene are LGHNA and YNFKEQ. This CDR3 is built from 19 residues. Trimming removed 4 bases from V and 2 bases from J; junction bases left unmatched: 19.

This chain links TRBV6-1 with TRBJ1-6; 9 bases agree with TRBD1. Germline V CDR1 and CDR2: MNHNS, SASEGT. Losses at the gene ends were 6 bases for V and 9 bases for J; bases not matched to a gene: 15. This CDR3 has 17 residues. The CDR3 DNA reads as TGTGCCAGCAGCCGATCTCCGGGACAGGGTCGTTCTTCACCCCTCCACTTT. Protein product: CASSRSPGQGRSSPLHF.